The next 23 T cell receptor beta chains were all read from a single sample in a study of cytomegalovirus exposure and HLA in healthy donors. Amplification used 60 Vbeta primers and 13 Jbeta primers. Generated by immunoSEQ multiplex PCR, the TCRdb table keeps only in-frame clones and is missing some. The sample holds 150,000 to 200,000 clones; around 75% are singletons and the top ten take about 7.7%. Specimen: PBMCs. The receptor set was obtained from a woman between 40 and 55 years old in good health and CMV-seropositive.

The chain is built from TRBV4-1 and TRBJ1-1; 7 bases line up with TRBD1. Germline CDR1 is MGHRA and CDR2 is YSYEKL. Unmatched junction bases numbered 12, after V lost 4 bases and J lost 1 base. This CDR3 spans 17 amino acids. The CDR3 DNA reads as TGCGCCAGCAGCCGCCCCCGCGGCACAGGGGCGAACACTGAAGCTTTCTTT. It specifies CASSRPRGTGANTEAFF.

The chain has TRBV5-1 and TRBJ2-1; TRBD1 is a possible D gene (5 bases). V gave up 0 bases and J gave up 7 bases, with 5 bases separating them. The germline V gene has CDR1 SGHRS and CDR2 YFSETQ. The CDR3 sequence is 12 residues long. The CDR3 region is CASSLEGNEQFF. The CDR3 DNA follows: TGCGCCAGCAGCTTGGAGGGGAATGAGCAGTTCTTC.

This chain joins TRBV5-1 and TRBJ1-2; 7 bases are shared with TRBD1. After removal of 3 bases from V and 8 bases from J, the junction contained 4 bases not matched to a gene. CDR1 and CDR2 from the germline V gene are SGHRS and YFSETQ. The CDR3 runs 12 residues. This CDR3 is CASSSGQLGYTF. DNA of the CDR3: TGCGCCAGCAGCTCGGGACAGTTGGGCTACACCTTC.

The chain's CDR3 is CASSPRTSGPQETQYF. The CDR3 nucleotides are TGCGCCAGCAGCCCGCGGACTAGCGGGCCACAAGAGACCCAGTACTTC. The chain is built from TRBV5-1 and TRBJ2-5; TRBD2 matches 11 bases. This CDR3 is built from 16 residues. Trimming took 4 bases from V and 2 from J; bases not matched to a gene: 7. The germline gives CDR1 SGHRS, CDR2 YFSETQ.

This clone was observed a few times. The chain recombines TRBV28 with TRBJ2-7; 7 positions agree with TRBD1. The CDR3 contains 15 residues. Looked up from germline, CDR1 is MDHEN and CDR2 is SYDVKM. J gave up 6 bases and V 7 bases, and 15 bases lay outside the gene matches. For the CDR3, the DNA is TGTGCCAGCACTTCGGCCGGGACAGCGGATGGCGAGCAGTACTTC. Amino acids: CASTSAGTADGEQYF.

The chain has TRBV6-4 and TRBJ2-3; weak D call: TRBD1 (6 bases). Germline assignment: CDR1 MRHNA and CDR2 SNTAGT. The CDR3 consists of 14 residues. Trimming cost V 2 bases and J 7 bases, with 13 bases left between them. In nucleotides, the CDR3 is TGTGCCAGCAGTGACGATAGGGGGTCGAATACGCAGTATTTT. This encodes CASSDDRGSNTQYF.

The chain joins TRBV19 to TRBJ2-7, with a tentative D call TRBD1 (6 bases). CDR1 LNHDA and CDR2 SQIVND come from the germline V gene (reference sequence). V gave up 4 bases and J gave up 0 bases, with 16 bases separating them. The CDR3 loop spans 16 amino acids. The CDR3 loop reads CASSKGDNYLSYEQYF. The CDR3 coding sequence is TGTGCCAGTAGTAAGGGGGACAACTACCTCTCCTACGAGCAGTACTTC.

This chain connects TRBV11-3 to TRBJ2-5; 11 bases are a match to TRBD1. Germline V CDR1 and CDR2: SGHNT, YENEEA. This CDR3 is 15 amino acids long. The junction had 6 bases not matched to a gene; V was cut back by 3 bases and J by 6 bases. The CDR3 bases are TGTGCCAGCAGCTTGGGACAGGGGGGCATGAAGACCCAGTACTTC. It codes for CASSLGQGGMKTQYF.

This chain links TRBV16 with TRBJ1-1; 10 bases line up with TRBD1. Per the germline V gene, CDR1 is KGHSY and CDR2 is FQNENV. Germline trimming cut 8 bases from V and 4 bases from J; bases unmatched to any gene: 4. The CDR3 consists of 13 residues. DNA of the CDR3: TGTGCCAGCCTTAGGACAGGGGGCACTGAAGCTTTCTTT. Protein: CASLRTGGTEAFF.

This sequence joins TRBV7-9 and TRBJ1-5, with D perhaps TRBD1 (5 bases). CDR1 is SEHNR, CDR2 FQNEAQ, per germline (reference sequence). V lost 5 bases and J 1 base, leaving 12 bases between the germline ends. The CDR3 spans 15 residues. The CDR3 protein is CASSPGGGSNQPQHF. CDR3 nucleotides: TGTGCCAGCAGCCCTGGGGGAGGGAGCAATCAGCCCCAGCATTTT.

This clone showed up just a few times. The chain joins TRBV18 to TRBJ1-2; 8 bases fit TRBD1. The CDR3 consists of 14 residues. The J segment lost 6 bases and the V segment lost 4 bases, leaving 7 bases of the junction unmatched. From germline, CDR1 is KGHSH and CDR2 LQKENI. The CDR3 DNA sequence: TGTGCCAGCTCACGGACAGGGCAGGTCGATGGCTACACCTTC. Amino acid sequence: CASSRTGQVDGYTF.

The chain joins TRBV4-2 to TRBJ2-1; 7 nucleotides match TRBD1. CDR1 and CDR2 (germline): LGHNA, YNFKEQ. Unmatched junction bases numbered 8, after V lost 1 base and J lost 8 bases. This CDR3 is 15 amino acids long. Here the CDR3 reads CASSQGDAGGDEQFF. The CDR3 nucleotides are TGTGCCAGCAGCCAAGGTGATGCAGGGGGAGATGAGCAGTTCTTC.

This rearrangement joins TRBV13 to TRBJ1-2, with 12 nucleotides matching TRBD1. The CDR3 has 14 amino acids. Germline V lookup: CDR1 PRHDT, CDR2 FYEKMQ (reference sequence). With 6 bases clipped from V and 7 bases from J, the junction kept 6 bases outside the gene matches. The CDR3 sequence is CASRPGQGAFGYTF. CDR3 bases: TGTGCCAGCAGGCCGGGACAGGGGGCCTTTGGCTACACCTTC.

This chain connects TRBV2 to TRBJ2-2, with 13 bases lining up with TRBD2. V lost 5 bases, J lost 4 bases, and 1 base stayed unmatched. The CDR3 length is 15 residues. Germline V gene data show CDR1 as SNHLY and CDR2 as FYNNEI. The CDR3 DNA reads as TGTGCCAGCAGTCGGACTAGCGGGAGCACCGGGGAGCTGTTTTTT. Translated: CASSRTSGSTGELFF.

The chain recombines TRBV19 with TRBJ2-5; maybe TRBD2 (5 bases). The CDR3 loop spans 14 amino acids. V lost 6 bases and J 0 bases, leaving 11 bases between the germline ends. The germline gives CDR1 LNHDA, CDR2 SQIVND (reference sequence). The CDR3 region has the DNA TGTGCCAGTAGACCAGCGGACTACCAAGAGACCCAGTACTTC. It translates to CASRPADYQETQYF.

This chain links TRBV19 with TRBJ1-1; D remains unclear. CDR3 length equals 13 residues. Trimming cost V 6 bases and J 1 base, with 9 bases left between them. Germline CDR1 and CDR2: LNHDA and SQIVND (reference sequence). The CDR3 nucleotides read TGTGCCAGTAGACAACATGGGAACACTGAAGCTTTCTTT. Protein product: CASRQHGNTEAFF.

The chain joins TRBV10-3 to TRBJ2-5, with TRBD2 matching 7 bases. The J call is in doubt because the DNA end fits TRBJ2-7 better. This CDR3 has 15 residues. CDR1 ENHRY and CDR2 SYGVKD come from the germline V gene. CDR3 loop: CAISEPAGSSYEQYF. In DNA form, the CDR3 reads TGTGCCATCAGTGAGCCAGCGGGGAGCTCCTACGAGCAGTACTTC.

This chain joins TRBV7-2 and TRBJ2-7; 9 positions agree with TRBD1. The germline V gene has CDR1 SGHTA and CDR2 FQGNSA. V lost 6 bases, J lost 13 bases, and 10 bases stayed unmatched. The CDR3 length is 12 residues. CDR3 in amino acids: CASRVDRGREYF. The CDR3 nucleotides are TGTGCCAGCAGAGTGGACAGGGGAAGGGAATACTTC.

The chain employs TRBV5-4 and TRBJ2-5; D is perhaps TRBD2 (6 bases). The germline V gene encodes CDR1 SGHNT and CDR2 YYREEE (reference sequence). This CDR3 is built from 15 residues. The V and J ends lost 6 bases and 6 bases respectively, with 21 bases between them. CDR3 protein: CASTLGGSPGQTQYF. For the CDR3, the DNA is TGTGCCAGCACCCTCGGAGGGTCCCCGGGACAGACCCAGTACTTC.

This clone occurred once. This chain connects TRBV5-4 to TRBJ2-7; TRBD2 matches 10 bases. Germline V gives CDR1 SGHNT, CDR2 YYREEE (reference sequence). Unmatched junction bases numbered 9, after V lost 4 bases and J lost 2 bases. The CDR3 length is 16 residues. CDR3 DNA sequence: TGTGCCAGCAGCCCCGGTGGTCTAGCGGGAGCCTACGAGCAGTACTTC. Amino acids: CASSPGGLAGAYEQYF.

The chain combines TRBV7-3 with TRBJ2-7; 7 nucleotides agree with TRBD1. After removal of 4 bases from V and 7 bases from J, the junction contained 4 bases not matched to a gene. Germline CDR1 is SGHTA and CDR2 is FQGTGA. CDR3 size: 12 residues. For the CDR3, the DNA is TGTGCCAGCAGCTCACCAGGGGGAGAGCAGTACTTC. This translates into CASSSPGGEQYF.

The table lists this clone with a few counts. The chain joins TRBV19 to TRBJ1-5; 11 bases line up with TRBD1. Germline loops: CDR1 LNHDA, CDR2 SQIVND (reference sequence). After removal of 4 bases from V and 1 base from J, the junction contained 6 bases not matched to a gene. The CDR3 runs to 17 residues. CDR3 region: CASSTGTGGGSNQPQHF. The CDR3 DNA follows: TGTGCCAGTAGTACAGGGACAGGGGGAGGAAGCAATCAGCCCCAGCATTTT.

CDR3 in DNA: TGTGCTCCCCAAGGGGACAGGGGCTCCTACGAGCAGTACTTC. It is translated as CAPQGDRGSYEQYF. The genes are TRBV27 and TRBJ2-7; TRBD1 matches at 10 bases. This CDR3 has 14 residues. Germline V gene sequence: CDR1 MNHEY, CDR2 SMNVEV (reference sequence).